The rows below give T cell receptor beta chains drawn from one sample of a study of T-cell memory formation after mild COVID-19. One entry per CDR3 protein, called by TCRdb with MiXCR from the 5' RACE reads. The table includes more than 350,000 distinct CDR3 sequences, about a sixth detected once. The source material was PBMCs or a T cell subset sorted from them (not recorded which). Every receptor here comes from a man younger than 35 who had mild COVID-19 (a few samples of this study predate the infection). Cell type and time point are not known. The CDR3 runs from the conserved cysteine through the conserved F or W. Clone size is shown for a subset of rows, as once, few, many or a class of expanded clone.

v_call	j_call	clone_size	cdr3_aa
TRBV7-3	TRBJ2-2	few	CASSLTGQGASGELFF
TRBV6-6	TRBJ2-5	few	CASSSLAGGPETQYF
TRBV15	TRBJ2-2	NA	CATGGQGAGELFF
TRBV6-5	TRBJ1-4	NA	CASSYTDRSYLSNEKLFF
TRBV6-6	TRBJ2-5	NA	CASSHPQSETQYF
TRBV9	TRBJ1-4	few	CASSVGSFGRAEKLFF
TRBV7-3	TRBJ2-3	few	CASSTVPSGGTDTQYF
TRBV20-1	TRBJ2-4	few	CSAPLAGSNIQYF
TRBV7-2	TRBJ1-2	NA	CASSPGPPATYGYTF
TRBV25-1	TRBJ2-2	many	CASSPGEDTGELFF
TRBV20-1	TRBJ2-1	NA	CSARDRIAGGQEQFF
TRBV20-1	TRBJ1-1	NA	CSAPRAGWTEAFF
TRBV5-4	TRBJ2-1	NA	CASSLKVLGEQFF
TRBV7-2	TRBJ2-5	NA	CASSPLWERGETQYF
TRBV29-1	TRBJ2-3	NA	CSVGWRGGLDTQYF
TRBV20-1	TRBJ2-4	NA	CSASDPGKENIQYF
TRBV4-1	TRBJ1-5	NA	CASSQDPGFNQPQHF
TRBV18	TRBJ2-3	NA	CASSPRQATDTQYF
TRBV5-1	TRBJ2-3	few	CASSPTEWEGMDTQYF
TRBV7-2	TRBJ2-6	many	CASGVSGANVLTF
TRBV5-6	TRBJ2-5	many	CASSLDGQLQTQYF
TRBV7-9	TRBJ2-1	NA	CASSNLAGGNEQFF
TRBV7-2	TRBJ1-1	NA	CASSYPRSLEAFF
TRBV5-1	TRBJ2-3	many	CASSLEATDTQYF
TRBV7-9	TRBJ2-5	NA	CASSLGRDDWETQYF
TRBV20-1	TRBJ2-3	NA	CSAPMGTSTDTQYF
TRBV3-1	TRBJ2-2	few	CASSLLGGELFF
TRBV28	TRBJ2-5	few	CASEGGGQGSETQYF
TRBV5-1	TRBJ2-7	NA	CASSPGDRVNEQYF
TRBV9	TRBJ2-6	NA	CASGRYSGRSGANVLTF
TRBV20-1	TRBJ1-1	NA	CSARPQGRVMNTEAFF
TRBV9	TRBJ1-6	NA	CASSVDGENSPLHF
TRBV7-3	TRBJ2-1	few	CASSFSGGYNEQFF
TRBV4-1	TRBJ2-1	few	CASSQVEAGAYNEQFF
TRBV7-2	TRBJ1-5	NA	CASSPGGGAGRQPQHF